Listed here are 9 T cell receptor beta chains from one sample, sequenced in a study of control samples from healthy donors and cancer patients. Only in-frame clones appear in the TCRdb table, and some are missing; sequencing was by immunoSEQ multiplex PCR. The data show some 100,000 clones, approximately 90% seen once. Material for sequencing was blood. These TCRs come from a human donor in good health. The donor label of this sample is uncertain.

This rearrangement joins TRBV11-2 to TRBJ2-1, with TRBD2 identical over 11 bases. Looked up from germline, CDR1 is SGHAT and CDR2 is FQNNGV. The CDR3 contains 15 residues. The V and J ends lost 5 bases and 8 bases, in that order; junction bases with no gene match: 8. In DNA form, the CDR3 reads TGTGCCAGCAGCATTAGCGGGGGGGCCGGGTATGAGCAGTTCTTC. It codes for CASSISGGAGYEQFF.

Concerning this clone: At one of its ends the junction is not consistent with the germline gene, which may arise from a read error. V gene TRBV10-3 combines with J gene TRBJ2-5; TRBD1 aligns across 12 bases. The CDR3 runs to 14 residues. CDR1 and CDR2 from the germline V gene are ENHRY and SYGVKD. The CDR3 reads CATSSGTGGETQYF. In nucleotides, the CDR3 is TGTGCCACCAGTTCCGGGACAGGGGGCGAGACCCAGTACTTC.

The chain employs TRBV4-1 and TRBJ1-2; possible D gene TRBD1, 6 bases. V was clipped by 1 base and J by 3 bases, with 9 bases between them. The CDR3 is made up of 14 amino acids. Germline V CDR1 and CDR2: MGHRA, YSYEKL. The CDR3 reads CASSQGPGDYGYTF. The CDR3 bases are TGCGCCAGCAGCCAAGGTCCAGGGGACTATGGCTACACCTTC.

The CDR3 region is CASSDWGTAVGSPLHF. The CDR3 region has the DNA TGTGCCAGCAGTGATTGGGGGACAGCGGTGGGTTCACCCCTCCACTTT. The rearrangement links TRBV2 to TRBJ1-6; TRBD1 agrees at 7 bases. CDR1 and CDR2 (germline): SNHLY, FYNNEI. The ends lost 3 bases at V and 9 bases at J; junction bases unmatched: 11. The CDR3 covers 16 residues.

The chain combines TRBV7-7 with TRBJ1-5; D is uncertain. This CDR3 spans 13 amino acids. The germline V gene has CDR1 SSHAT and CDR2 FNYEAQ (reference sequence). Trimming stripped 1 base from V and 5 bases from J, with 6 bases between. Here the CDR3 reads CASSLGTDQPQHF. The CDR3 DNA sequence: TGTGCCAGCAGCTTAGGGACGGATCAGCCCCAGCATTTT.

This clone was recorded once. This rearrangement joins TRBV13 to TRBJ2-6; TRBD1 might be the D (6 bases). V gave up 5 bases and J gave up 2 bases, with 10 bases separating them. The CDR3 covers 15 residues. Per the germline V gene, CDR1 is PRHDT and CDR2 is FYEKMQ (reference sequence). The CDR3 sequence is CASSETGPGANVLTF. In nucleotides, the CDR3 is TGTGCCAGCAGCGAAACAGGGCCTGGGGCCAACGTCCTGACTTTC. Looking up the rest from reference TRBV13 and TRBJ2-6 gives the full variable domain: AAGVIQSPRHLIKEKRETATLKCYPIPRHDTVYWYQQGPGQDPQFLISFYEKMQSDKGSIPDRFSAQQFSDYHSELNMSSLELGDSALYFCASSETGPGANVLTFGAGSRLTVL.

The V and J genes are TRBV6-6 and TRBJ1-1; D uncertain. This CDR3 is built from 14 residues. Germline CDR1 and CDR2: MNHNY and SVGAGI (reference sequence). Between the trimmed V and J ends, which lost 3 bases and 8 bases, there was a span of 16 bases. CDR3 in DNA: TGTGCCAGCAGTTATGGGTTGGGAGTTTCCGAAGCTTTCTTT. This gives the protein CASSYGLGVSEAFF.

J is TRBJ2-1 and V is TRBV15; D remains ambiguous. The length of the CDR3 is 14 residues. Per germline, CDR1 LNHNV and CDR2 YYDKDF (reference sequence). Trimming took 1 base from V and 12 from J, leaving 16 bases between them. The CDR3 is CATSRGGNPSSQFF. The DNA for the CDR3 is TGTGCCACCAGCAGAGGTGGGAACCCGAGTTCGCAGTTCTTC.

In this sample, this clone turned up a few times. This chain links TRBV19 with TRBJ1-1; D gene uncertain. Germline assignment: CDR1 LNHDA and CDR2 SQIVND (reference sequence). The CDR3 sequence is 14 residues long. Trimming cost V 7 bases and J 1 base, with 13 bases left between them. CDR3 region: CASTRGRGNTEAFF. The CDR3 DNA reads TGTGCCAGTACACGAGGGAGAGGGAACACTGAAGCTTTCTTT.